At least ten counts were recorded for the clone carrying this T cell receptor (beta chain). These data belong to a study of patients with pleural tuberculosis. TCRdb ran MiXCR on the reads and lists one entry per CDR3 protein. The repertoire holds almost 30,000 distinct CDR3 sequences, with more than 15% as singletons. Germline V gives CDR1 LGHDT, CDR2 YNNKEL (reference sequence). The CDR3 has 15 amino acids. With V trimmed by 3 bases and J by 10 bases, 12 bases remained unmatched. This sequence originates from a human donor with pleural tuberculosis. The chain has TRBV3-1 and TRBJ1-1, with 9 bases aligning to TRBD1. Sequencing input: peripheral blood. The CDR3 sequence is CASSHSGTGTEVAFF. DNA for the CDR3: TGTGCCAGCAGCCATTCCGGGACAGGGACGGAGGTAGCTTTCTTT. Full variable domain (outside the CDR3, taken from reference TRBV3-1 and TRBJ1-1): DTAVSQTPKYLVTQMGNDKSIKCEQNLGHDTMYWYKQDSKKFLKIMFSYNNKELIINETVPNRFSPKSPDKAHLNLHINSLELGDSAVYFCASSHSGTGTEVAFFGQGTRLTVV.